This T cell receptor (beta chain) derives from a study of blood T cell repertoires in COVID-19. Overall study: Recovered Cohort 3 donors showed two negative PCRs, clearance, or symptom resolution. The analysed material was cDNA or gDNA that came from T cells, B-cell-depleted T cells, or PBMCs.

The length of the CDR3 is 13 residues. V was pared by 5 bases and J by 2 bases, with 5 bases of the junction left unmatched. Germline CDR1 SQVTM, CDR2 ANQGSEA. Methods used by the authors: Using reference gene primer amplification, nucleated cell counts were estimated. The protocol was immunoSEQ multiplex PCR, while the TCRdb copy is restricted to in-frame clones and leaves out a portion. Clonal size and the V and J genes are those of that table, whereas D and trimming came from the DNA. The sample gives approximately 250,000 clones, 88% of which show up once; around 2% is in the top ten. Material for sequencing was PBMCs or T cells enriched from blood (not recorded which). The chain combines TRBV29-1 with TRBJ2-5, with 7 bases identical to TRBD1. This TCR was sampled from a woman aged 55-70 years in a cohort exposed to, infected with or recovered from COVID-19 (not recorded which). The CDR3 region has the DNA TGCAGCGTTACAGGGGCAATTCAAGAGACCCAGTACTTC. Translation: CSVTGAIQETQYF.